This TCR beta chain was documented in a study of control samples from healthy donors and cancer patients. Trimming cost V 3 bases and J 8 bases; bases outside gene matches: 11. This CDR3 is built from 15 residues. Germline-derived CDR1 and CDR2 are GTSNPN and SVGIG (reference sequence). Using immunoSEQ multiplex PCR, the repertoire was profiled, and TCRdb retains in-frame clones only, with some absent. This table holds 90,000 to 110,000 clones, roughly nine tenths found once. Sequencing was carried out using blood. The clonotype originates from a human donor in good health. The donor label of this sample is uncertain. The chain carries TRBV30 and TRBJ1-3; 9 bases agree with TRBD1. The CDR3, as DNA: TGTGCCTGGAGCCGGGGACAGGGTGGTGAGGACACCATATATTTT. Protein sequence: CAWSRGQGGEDTIYF. The whole variable domain, filled in from reference TRBV30 and TRBJ1-3, reads SQTIHQWPATLVQPVGSPLSLECTVEGTSNPNLYWYRQAAGRGLQLLFYSVGIGQISSEVPQNLSASRPQDRQFILSSKKLLLSDSGFYLCAWSRGQGGEDTIYFGEGSWLTVV.